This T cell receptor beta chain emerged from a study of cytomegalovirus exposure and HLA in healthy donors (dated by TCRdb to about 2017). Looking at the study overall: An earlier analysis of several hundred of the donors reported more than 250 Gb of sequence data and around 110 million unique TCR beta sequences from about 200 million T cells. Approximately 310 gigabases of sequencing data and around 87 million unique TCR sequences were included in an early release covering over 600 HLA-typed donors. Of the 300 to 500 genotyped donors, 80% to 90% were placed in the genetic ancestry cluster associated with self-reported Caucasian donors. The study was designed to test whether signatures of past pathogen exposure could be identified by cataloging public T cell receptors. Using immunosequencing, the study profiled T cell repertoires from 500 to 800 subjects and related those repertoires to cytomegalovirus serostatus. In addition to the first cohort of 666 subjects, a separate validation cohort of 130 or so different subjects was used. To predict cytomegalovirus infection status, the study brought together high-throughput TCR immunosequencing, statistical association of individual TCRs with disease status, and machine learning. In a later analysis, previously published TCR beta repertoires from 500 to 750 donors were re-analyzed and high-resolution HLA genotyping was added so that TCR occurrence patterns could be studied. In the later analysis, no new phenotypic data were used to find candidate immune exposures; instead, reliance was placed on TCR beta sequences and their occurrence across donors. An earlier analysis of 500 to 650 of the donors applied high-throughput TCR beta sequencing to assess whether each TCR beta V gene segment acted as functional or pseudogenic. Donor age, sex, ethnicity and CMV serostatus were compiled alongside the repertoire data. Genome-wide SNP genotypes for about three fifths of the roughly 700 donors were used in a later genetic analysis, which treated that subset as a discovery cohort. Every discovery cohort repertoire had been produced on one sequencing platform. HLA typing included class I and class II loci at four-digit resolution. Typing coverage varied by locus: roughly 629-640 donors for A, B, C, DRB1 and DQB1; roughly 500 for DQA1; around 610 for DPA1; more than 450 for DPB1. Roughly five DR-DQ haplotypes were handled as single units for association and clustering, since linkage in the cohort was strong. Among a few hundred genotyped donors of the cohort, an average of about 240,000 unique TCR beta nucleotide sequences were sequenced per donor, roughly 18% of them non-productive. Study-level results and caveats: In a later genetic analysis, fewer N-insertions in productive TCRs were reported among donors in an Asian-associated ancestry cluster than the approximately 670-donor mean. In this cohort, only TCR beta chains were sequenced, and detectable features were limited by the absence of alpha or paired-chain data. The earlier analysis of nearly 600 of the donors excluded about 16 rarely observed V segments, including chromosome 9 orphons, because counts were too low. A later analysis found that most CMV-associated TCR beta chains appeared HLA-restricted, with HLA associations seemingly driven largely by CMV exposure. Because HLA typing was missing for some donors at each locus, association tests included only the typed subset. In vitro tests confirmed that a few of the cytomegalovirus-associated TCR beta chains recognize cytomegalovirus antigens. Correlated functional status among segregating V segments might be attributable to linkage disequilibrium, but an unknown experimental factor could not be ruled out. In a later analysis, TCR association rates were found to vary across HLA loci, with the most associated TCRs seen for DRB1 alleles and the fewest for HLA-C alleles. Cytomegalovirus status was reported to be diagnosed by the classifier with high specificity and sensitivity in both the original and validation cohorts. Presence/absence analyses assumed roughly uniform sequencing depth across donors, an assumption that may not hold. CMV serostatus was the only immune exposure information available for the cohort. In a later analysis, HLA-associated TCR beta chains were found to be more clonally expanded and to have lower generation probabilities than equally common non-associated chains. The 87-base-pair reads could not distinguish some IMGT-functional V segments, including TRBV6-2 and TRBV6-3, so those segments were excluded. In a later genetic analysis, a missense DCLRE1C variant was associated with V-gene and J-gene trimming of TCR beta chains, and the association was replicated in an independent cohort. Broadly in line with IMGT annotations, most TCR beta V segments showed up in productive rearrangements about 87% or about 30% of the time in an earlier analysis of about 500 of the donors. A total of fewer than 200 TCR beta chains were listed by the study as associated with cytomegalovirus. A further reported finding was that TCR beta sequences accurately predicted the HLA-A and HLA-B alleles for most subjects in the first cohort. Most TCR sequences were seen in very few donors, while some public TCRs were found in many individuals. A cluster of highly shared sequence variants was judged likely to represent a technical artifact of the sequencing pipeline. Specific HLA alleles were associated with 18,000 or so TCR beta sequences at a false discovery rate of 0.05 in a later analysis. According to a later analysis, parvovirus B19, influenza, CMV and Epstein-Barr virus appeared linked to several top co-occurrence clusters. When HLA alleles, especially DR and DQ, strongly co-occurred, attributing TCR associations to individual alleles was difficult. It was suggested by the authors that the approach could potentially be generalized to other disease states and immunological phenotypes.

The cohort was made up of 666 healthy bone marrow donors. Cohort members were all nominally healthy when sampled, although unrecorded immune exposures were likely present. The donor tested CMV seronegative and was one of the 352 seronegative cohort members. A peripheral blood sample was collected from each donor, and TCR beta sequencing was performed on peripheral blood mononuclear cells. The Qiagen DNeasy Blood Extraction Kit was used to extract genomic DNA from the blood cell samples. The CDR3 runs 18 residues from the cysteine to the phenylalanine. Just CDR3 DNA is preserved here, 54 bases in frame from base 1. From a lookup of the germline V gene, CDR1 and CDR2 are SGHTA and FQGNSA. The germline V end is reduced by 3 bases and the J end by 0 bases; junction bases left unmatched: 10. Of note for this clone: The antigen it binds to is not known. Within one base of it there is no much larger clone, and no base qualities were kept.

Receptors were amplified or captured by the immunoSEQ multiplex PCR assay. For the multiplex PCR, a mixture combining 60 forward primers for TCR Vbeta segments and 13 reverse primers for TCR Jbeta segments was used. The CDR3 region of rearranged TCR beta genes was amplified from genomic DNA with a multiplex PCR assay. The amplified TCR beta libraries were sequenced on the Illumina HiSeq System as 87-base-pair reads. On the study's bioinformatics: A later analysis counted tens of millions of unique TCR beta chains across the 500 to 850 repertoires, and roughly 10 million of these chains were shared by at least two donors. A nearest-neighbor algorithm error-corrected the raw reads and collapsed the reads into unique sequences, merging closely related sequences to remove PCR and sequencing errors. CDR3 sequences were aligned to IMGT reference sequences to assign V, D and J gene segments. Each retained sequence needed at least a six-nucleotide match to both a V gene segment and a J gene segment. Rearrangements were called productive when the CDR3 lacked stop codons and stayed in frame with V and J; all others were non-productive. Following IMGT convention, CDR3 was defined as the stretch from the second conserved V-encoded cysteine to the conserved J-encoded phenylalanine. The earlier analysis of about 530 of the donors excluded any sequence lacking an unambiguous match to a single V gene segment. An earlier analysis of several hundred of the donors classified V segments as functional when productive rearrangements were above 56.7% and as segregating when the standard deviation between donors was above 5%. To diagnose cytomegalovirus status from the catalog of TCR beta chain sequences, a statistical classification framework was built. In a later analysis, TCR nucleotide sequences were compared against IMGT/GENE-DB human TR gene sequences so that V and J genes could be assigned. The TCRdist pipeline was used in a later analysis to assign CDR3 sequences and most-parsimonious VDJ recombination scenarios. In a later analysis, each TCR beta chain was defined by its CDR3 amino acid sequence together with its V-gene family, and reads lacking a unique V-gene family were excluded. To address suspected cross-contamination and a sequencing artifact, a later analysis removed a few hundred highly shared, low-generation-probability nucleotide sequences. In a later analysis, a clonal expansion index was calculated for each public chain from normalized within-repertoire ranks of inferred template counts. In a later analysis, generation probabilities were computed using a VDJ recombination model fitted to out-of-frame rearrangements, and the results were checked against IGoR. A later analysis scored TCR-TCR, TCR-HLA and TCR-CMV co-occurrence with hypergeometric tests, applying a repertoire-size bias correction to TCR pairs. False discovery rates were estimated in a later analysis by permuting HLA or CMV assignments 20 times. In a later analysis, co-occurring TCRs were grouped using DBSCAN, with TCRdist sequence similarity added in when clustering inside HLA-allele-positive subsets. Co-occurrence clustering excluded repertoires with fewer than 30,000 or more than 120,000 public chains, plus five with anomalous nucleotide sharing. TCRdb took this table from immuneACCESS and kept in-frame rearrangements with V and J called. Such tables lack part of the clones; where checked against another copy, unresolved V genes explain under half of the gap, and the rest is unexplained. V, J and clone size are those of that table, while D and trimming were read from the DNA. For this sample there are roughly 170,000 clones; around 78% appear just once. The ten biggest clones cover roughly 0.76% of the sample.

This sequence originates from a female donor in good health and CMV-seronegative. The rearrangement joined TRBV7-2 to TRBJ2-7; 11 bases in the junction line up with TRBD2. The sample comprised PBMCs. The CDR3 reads CASSFLLGLAGDSYEQYF. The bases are TGTGCCAGCAGCTTCCTACTCGGACTAGCGGGCGACTCCTACGAGCAGTACTTC.